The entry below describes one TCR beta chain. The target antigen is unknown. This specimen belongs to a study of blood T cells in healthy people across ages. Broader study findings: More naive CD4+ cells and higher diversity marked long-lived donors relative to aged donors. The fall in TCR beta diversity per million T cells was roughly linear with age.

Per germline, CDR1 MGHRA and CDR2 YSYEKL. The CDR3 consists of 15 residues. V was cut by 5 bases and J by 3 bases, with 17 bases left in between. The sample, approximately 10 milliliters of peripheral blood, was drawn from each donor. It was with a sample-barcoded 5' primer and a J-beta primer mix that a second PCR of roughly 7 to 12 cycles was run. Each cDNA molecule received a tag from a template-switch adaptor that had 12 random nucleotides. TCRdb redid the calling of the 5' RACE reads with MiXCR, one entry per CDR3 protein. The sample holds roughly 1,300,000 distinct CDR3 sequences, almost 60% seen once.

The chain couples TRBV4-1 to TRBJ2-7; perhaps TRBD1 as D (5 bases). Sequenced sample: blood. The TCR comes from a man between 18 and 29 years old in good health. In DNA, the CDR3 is TGCGCCAGCAGCGGACACGAGACTCAGGGCTACGAGCAGTACTTC. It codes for CASSGHETQGYEQYF.